The rows below give T cell receptor beta chains drawn from one sample of a study of T cell repertoires in cytomegalovirus infection. TCRdb processed the reads anew with MiXCR; each CDR3 protein has one entry. Of over 200,000 distinct CDR3 sequences listed, about 13% were seen once; the top ten hold around 8.7%. Sequencing used PBMCs. The receptors originated from a human donor in good health (CMV status not recorded). Some clones in this sample may be carry-over from other donors' samples. CDR3s include the opening cysteine and the closing phenylalanine or tryptophan. Fields, in order: D gene, clone size, J gene, V gene, CDR3 protein, CDR3 DNA. D genes are given only for firm matches. Only some rows state a clone size, as once, few, many or a class for expanded clones.

d_call: TRBD2; clone_size: few; j_call: TRBJ2-7; v_call: TRBV4-2; cdr3_aa: CASSQATSGSAYEQYF; cdr3_nt: TGTGCCAGCAGCCAAGCGACTAGCGGCTCGGCCTACGAGCAGTACTTC
d_call: TRBD2; clone_size: NA; j_call: TRBJ2-1; v_call: TRBV6-4; cdr3_aa: CASSPGTSGIEQFF; cdr3_nt: TGTGCCAGCAGTCCCGGGACTAGCGGGATTGAGCAGTTCTTC
d_call: TRBD2; clone_size: NA; j_call: TRBJ2-2; v_call: TRBV6-6; cdr3_aa: CASSPTGGGPGELFF; cdr3_nt: TGTGCCAGCAGCCCAACGGGGGGGGGCCCCGGGGAGCTGTTTTTT
d_call: NA; clone_size: many; j_call: TRBJ2-1; v_call: TRBV6-2/TRBV6-3; cdr3_aa: CASTISGAGEQFF; cdr3_nt: TGTGCCAGCACCATCTCGGGGGCCGGTGAGCAGTTCTTC
d_call: NA; clone_size: many; j_call: TRBJ1-1; v_call: TRBV7-9; cdr3_aa: CASSLGAYRTLNTEAFF; cdr3_nt: TGTGCCAGCAGCTTAGGAGCATACAGGACCCTGAACACTGAAGCTTTCTTT
d_call: NA; clone_size: few; j_call: TRBJ1-4; v_call: TRBV6-2/TRBV6-3; cdr3_aa: CASSLGGRAFDEKLFF; cdr3_nt: TGTGCCAGCAGCCTTGGGGGCAGGGCATTTGATGAAAAACTGTTTTTT
d_call: NA; clone_size: few; j_call: TRBJ2-1; v_call: TRBV25-1; cdr3_aa: CASRGANNEQFF; cdr3_nt: TGTGCCAGCAGGGGGGCCAACAATGAGCAGTTCTTC
d_call: TRBD1; clone_size: many; j_call: TRBJ1-2; v_call: TRBV7-8; cdr3_aa: CASSAHRVPTGVVYGYTF; cdr3_nt: TGTGCCAGCAGCGCCCACCGCGTACCCACAGGGGTGGTCTATGGCTACACCTTC
d_call: NA; clone_size: many; j_call: TRBJ2-2; v_call: TRBV7-8; cdr3_aa: CASSLAVLNTGELFF; cdr3_nt: TGTGCCAGCAGCTTAGCAGTCCTTAACACCGGGGAGCTGTTTTTT
d_call: TRBD2; clone_size: few; j_call: TRBJ2-3; v_call: TRBV19; cdr3_aa: CASTPPPSGGSTDTQYF; cdr3_nt: TGTGCCAGTACCCCCCCCCCTAGCGGGGGTAGCACAGATACGCAGTATTTT
d_call: TRBD1; clone_size: few; j_call: TRBJ2-3; v_call: TRBV3-1; cdr3_aa: CASSLRTGGIAGTDTQYF; cdr3_nt: TGTGCCAGCAGCCTTCGGACAGGGGGCATAGCCGGCACAGATACGCAGTATTTT
d_call: NA; clone_size: NA; j_call: TRBJ1-1; v_call: TRBV12-3/TRBV12-4; cdr3_aa: CASSSARGGGTEAFF; cdr3_nt: TGTGCCAGCAGCTCCGCCCGGGGGGGAGGCACTGAAGCTTTCTTT
d_call: NA; clone_size: once; j_call: TRBJ1-1; v_call: TRBV3-1; cdr3_aa: CASSPTSGRGTEAFF; cdr3_nt: TGTGCCAGCAGCCCCACATCGGGGAGGGGGACTGAAGCTTTCTTT
d_call: NA; clone_size: NA; j_call: TRBJ1-6; v_call: TRBV7-9; cdr3_aa: CASSLDWNSPLHF; cdr3_nt: TGTGCCAGCAGCTTAGATTGGAATTCACCCCTCCACTTT
d_call: TRBD2; clone_size: NA; j_call: TRBJ2-7; v_call: TRBV4-3; cdr3_aa: CASSQGTREVGEQYF; cdr3_nt: TGCGCCAGCAGCCAAGGGACGCGGGAGGTCGGCGAGCAGTACTTC
d_call: NA; clone_size: many; j_call: TRBJ1-1; v_call: TRBV7-2; cdr3_aa: CASSSDATEAFF; cdr3_nt: TGTGCCAGCAGCTCGGACGCTACCGAAGCTTTCTTT
d_call: NA; clone_size: many; j_call: TRBJ2-3; v_call: TRBV7-2; cdr3_aa: CASSLAFRMLVDTQYF; cdr3_nt: TGTGCCAGCAGCTTAGCCTTCAGGATGCTGGTAGATACGCAGTATTTT
d_call: TRBD1; clone_size: few; j_call: TRBJ1-4; v_call: TRBV4-1; cdr3_aa: CASSVTGGEKLFF; cdr3_nt: TGCGCCAGCAGCGTCACAGGGGGTGAAAAACTGTTTTTT
d_call: NA; clone_size: NA; j_call: TRBJ1-4; v_call: TRBV28; cdr3_aa: CASSSGNEKLFF; cdr3_nt: TGTGCCAGCAGTTCGGGGAATGAAAAACTGTTTTTT
d_call: NA; clone_size: many; j_call: TRBJ1-2; v_call: TRBV7-8; cdr3_aa: CASSLDRASNYGYTF; cdr3_nt: TGTGCCAGCAGTTTGGACAGAGCCTCTAACTATGGCTACACCTTC
d_call: TRBD1; clone_size: NA; j_call: TRBJ2-1; v_call: TRBV5-5; cdr3_aa: CASSLGYGTAYNEQFF; cdr3_nt: TGTGCCAGCAGCTTGGGTTACGGGACAGCCTACAATGAGCAGTTCTTC
d_call: NA; clone_size: few; j_call: TRBJ1-1; v_call: TRBV5-1; cdr3_aa: CASSPPGGGGTEAFF; cdr3_nt: TGCGCCAGCAGCCCCCCGGGGGGGGGCGGCACTGAAGCTTTCTTT
d_call: NA; clone_size: many; j_call: TRBJ2-5; v_call: TRBV11-3; cdr3_aa: CASSLGSHGVETQYF; cdr3_nt: TGTGCCAGCAGCTTAGGAAGTCACGGGGTAGAGACCCAGTACTTC
d_call: NA; clone_size: many; j_call: TRBJ2-1; v_call: TRBV6-4; cdr3_aa: CASSDTTYNEQFF; cdr3_nt: TGTGCCAGCAGTGACACCACCTACAATGAGCAGTTCTTC
d_call: TRBD1; clone_size: NA; j_call: TRBJ2-1; v_call: TRBV5-5; cdr3_aa: CASSSRQGHNEQFF; cdr3_nt: TGTGCCAGCAGCTCTAGACAGGGGCACAATGAGCAGTTCTTC
d_call: NA; clone_size: NA; j_call: TRBJ1-2; v_call: TRBV5-1; cdr3_aa: CASSLADGYGYTF; cdr3_nt: TGCGCCAGCAGCTTGGCGGACGGATATGGCTACACCTTC
d_call: NA; clone_size: NA; j_call: TRBJ2-3; v_call: TRBV2; cdr3_aa: CASSLPPLDTQYF; cdr3_nt: TGTGCCAGCAGTCTTCCGCCCTTGGATACGCAGTATTTT
d_call: TRBD1; clone_size: many; j_call: TRBJ2-1; v_call: TRBV10-3; cdr3_aa: CAITQGQGTGNEQFF; cdr3_nt: TGTGCCATCACCCAAGGACAGGGGACCGGCAATGAGCAGTTCTTC
d_call: NA; clone_size: few; j_call: TRBJ2-3; v_call: TRBV5-4; cdr3_aa: CASSGALMATDTQYF; cdr3_nt: TGTGCCAGCAGCGGTGCACTGATGGCCACAGATACGCAGTATTTT
d_call: NA; clone_size: few; j_call: TRBJ1-5; v_call: TRBV6-2/TRBV6-3; cdr3_aa: CASSLQRNQPQHF; cdr3_nt: TGTGCCAGCAGTCTACAGAGGAATCAGCCCCAGCATTTT
d_call: NA; clone_size: many; j_call: TRBJ1-1; v_call: TRBV7-9; cdr3_aa: CASSPIRAEAFF; cdr3_nt: TGTGCCAGCAGCCCCATTAGGGCTGAAGCTTTCTTT
d_call: NA; clone_size: NA; j_call: TRBJ2-2; v_call: TRBV5-1; cdr3_aa: CASSRVPSGGELFF; cdr3_nt: TGCGCCAGCAGCAGGGTTCCGTCGGGTGGGGAGCTGTTTTTT
d_call: NA; clone_size: NA; j_call: TRBJ1-2; v_call: TRBV29-1; cdr3_aa: CSVGQDGYTF; cdr3_nt: TGCAGCGTTGGACAGGATGGCTACACCTTC
d_call: NA; clone_size: NA; j_call: TRBJ2-2; v_call: TRBV2; cdr3_aa: CASGTRANTGELFF; cdr3_nt: TGTGCCAGCGGAACGCGCGCGAACACCGGGGAGCTGTTTTTT
d_call: NA; clone_size: NA; j_call: TRBJ2-1; v_call: TRBV12-3/TRBV12-4; cdr3_aa: CASSRYFEQFF; cdr3_nt: TGTGCCAGCAGTAGATATTTTGAGCAGTTCTTC
d_call: TRBD1; clone_size: few; j_call: TRBJ1-4; v_call: TRBV5-1; cdr3_aa: CASTHEGTVVEKLFF; cdr3_nt: TGCGCCAGCACCCATGAGGGGACAGTAGTCGAAAAACTGTTTTTT
d_call: TRBD1; clone_size: NA; j_call: TRBJ2-5; v_call: TRBV20-1; cdr3_aa: CSAYRGKTQYF; cdr3_nt: TGCAGTGCTTACAGGGGGAAGACCCAGTACTTC
d_call: TRBD1; clone_size: many; j_call: TRBJ1-2; v_call: TRBV7-9; cdr3_aa: CASSKGQNLYGYTF; cdr3_nt: TGTGCCAGCAGCAAGGGACAGAATCTTTATGGCTACACCTTC
d_call: TRBD1; clone_size: many; j_call: TRBJ1-4; v_call: TRBV19; cdr3_aa: CASSRQGMDEKLFF; cdr3_nt: TGTGCCAGTAGCCGACAGGGGATGGATGAAAAACTGTTTTTT
d_call: NA; clone_size: NA; j_call: TRBJ2-1; v_call: TRBV6-1; cdr3_aa: CASTDRLDLNNEQFF; cdr3_nt: TGTGCCAGCACCGACCGATTGGACTTAAACAATGAGCAGTTCTTC
d_call: TRBD1; clone_size: few; j_call: TRBJ1-6; v_call: TRBV18; cdr3_aa: CASSQGQGAYSPLHF; cdr3_nt: TGTGCCAGCTCCCAAGGACAGGGGGCTTATTCACCCCTCCACTTT
d_call: NA; clone_size: few; j_call: TRBJ1-2; v_call: TRBV5-8; cdr3_aa: CASSPLGYDYGYTF; cdr3_nt: TGTGCCAGCAGCCCCTTGGGTTATGACTATGGCTACACCTTC